This TCR beta chain was captured by sequencing in a study of OX40 agonist ivuxolimab in advanced cancers. Across the whole study: Aged about 20 to 80 with a mean of approximately 60 years, they were more than 80% male.

Measured with immunoSEQ multiplex PCR; TCRdb has only the in-frame clones, and not every one. The sample includes approximately 89,000 clones, 80% to 90% of them seen just once. This CDR3 comprises 17 residues. Unmatched junction bases numbered 12, after V lost 6 bases and J lost 0 bases. Germline assignment: CDR1 MDHEN and CDR2 SYDVKM. The sample was CD4+ or CD8+ T cells sorted from blood, taken in a trial of the OX40 agonist ivuxolimab. The TCR originated in an adult with an advanced solid tumor such as melanoma, head and neck, liver or kidney cancer. The chain recombines TRBV28 with TRBJ2-3, with 7 nucleotides matching TRBD2. CDR3 bases: TGTGCCAGCAGGCCGGAATGGGGAGGGTCTAGCACAGATACGCAGTATTTT. Its translation is CASRPEWGGSSTDTQYF.